This TCR beta chain was sequenced in a study of cytomegalovirus exposure and HLA in healthy donors. Vbeta (60) and Jbeta (13) primers were used in the PCR. This table comes from immunoSEQ multiplex PCR, and its TCRdb copy is limited to in-frame clones, with some not included. Of approximately 250,000 clones listed, approximately 84% are singletons. The V gene's germline CDR1 is KGHSH and CDR2 LQKENI. The CDR3 sequence is 15 residues long. The V end was cut by 7 bases, the J end by 7 bases, with 20 bases between. Healthy bone marrow donors made up the donor group. The chain has TRBV18 and TRBJ2-1; tentatively, D is TRBD1 (6 bases). The sequenced sample consisted of PBMCs. This clonotype originated in a girl aged 2-10 years in good health and CMV-seronegative. For the CDR3, the DNA is TGTGCCAGCTACCAGAACCCCTACCAGGGGAATGAGCAGTTCTTC. Protein: CASYQNPYQGNEQFF.